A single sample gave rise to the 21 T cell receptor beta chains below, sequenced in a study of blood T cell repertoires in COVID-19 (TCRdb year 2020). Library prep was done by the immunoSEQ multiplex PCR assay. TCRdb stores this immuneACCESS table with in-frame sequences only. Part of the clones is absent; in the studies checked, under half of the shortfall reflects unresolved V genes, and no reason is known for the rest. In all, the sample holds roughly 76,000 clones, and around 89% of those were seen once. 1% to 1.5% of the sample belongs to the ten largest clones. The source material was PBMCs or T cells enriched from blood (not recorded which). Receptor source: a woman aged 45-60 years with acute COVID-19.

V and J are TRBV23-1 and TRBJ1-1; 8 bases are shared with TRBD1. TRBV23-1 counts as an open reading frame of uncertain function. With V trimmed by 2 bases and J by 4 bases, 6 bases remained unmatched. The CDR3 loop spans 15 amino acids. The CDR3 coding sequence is TGCGCCAGCAGTCAAATCCAGGGGGCCCGCACTGAAGCTTTCTTT. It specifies CASSQIQGARTEAFF.

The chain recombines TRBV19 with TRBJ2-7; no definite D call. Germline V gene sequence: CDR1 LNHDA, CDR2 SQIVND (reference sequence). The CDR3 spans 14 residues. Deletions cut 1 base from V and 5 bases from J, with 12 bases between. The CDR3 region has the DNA TGTGCCAGTAGTATAGGGCGGTCTTTCCACGAGCAGTACTTC. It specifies CASSIGRSFHEQYF.

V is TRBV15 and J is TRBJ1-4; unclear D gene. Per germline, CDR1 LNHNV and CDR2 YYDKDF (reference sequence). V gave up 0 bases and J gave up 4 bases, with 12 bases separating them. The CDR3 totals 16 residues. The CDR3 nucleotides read TGTGCCACCAGCAGAGATTCGCCAGGTGGTAATGAAAAACTGTTTTTT. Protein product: CATSRDSPGGNEKLFF.

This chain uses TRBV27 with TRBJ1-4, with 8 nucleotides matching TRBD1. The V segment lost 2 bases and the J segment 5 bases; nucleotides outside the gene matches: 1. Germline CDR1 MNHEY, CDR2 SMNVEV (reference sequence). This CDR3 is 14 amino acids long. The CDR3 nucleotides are TGTGCCAGCAGTTTAAGACAGGGGAATGAAAAACTGTTTTTT. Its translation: CASSLRQGNEKLFF.

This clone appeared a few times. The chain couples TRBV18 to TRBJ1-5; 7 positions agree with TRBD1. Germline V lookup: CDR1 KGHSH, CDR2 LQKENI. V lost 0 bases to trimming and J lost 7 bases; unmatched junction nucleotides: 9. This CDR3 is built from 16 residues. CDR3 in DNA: TGTGCCAGCTCACCACCGGGGTATATAGGGGGCCAGCCCCAGCATTTT. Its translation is CASSPPGYIGGQPQHF.

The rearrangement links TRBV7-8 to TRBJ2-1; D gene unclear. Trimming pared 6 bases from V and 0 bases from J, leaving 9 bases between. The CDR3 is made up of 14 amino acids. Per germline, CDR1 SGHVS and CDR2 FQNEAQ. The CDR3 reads CASRPTSSYNEQFF. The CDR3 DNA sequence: TGTGCCAGCAGGCCGACAAGCTCCTACAATGAGCAGTTCTTC.

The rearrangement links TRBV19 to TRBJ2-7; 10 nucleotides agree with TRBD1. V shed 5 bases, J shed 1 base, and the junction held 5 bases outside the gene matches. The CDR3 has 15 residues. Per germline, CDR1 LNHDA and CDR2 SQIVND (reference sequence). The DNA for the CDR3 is TGTGCCAGTAGTGGAACGGGACAGGGGTCCTACGAGCAGTACTTC. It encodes CASSGTGQGSYEQYF. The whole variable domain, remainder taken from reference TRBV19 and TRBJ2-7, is DGGITQSPKYLFRKEGQNVTLSCEQNLNHDAMYWYRQDPGQGLRLIYYSQIVNDFQKGDIAEGYSVSREKKESFPLTVTSAQKNPTAFYLCASSGTGQGSYEQYFGPGTRLTVT.

CDR3 sequence (DNA): TGTGCCAGCAAGGACAGGGGCAATCAGCCCCAGCATTTT. Translation gives CASKDRGNQPQHF. The chain is built from TRBV6-5 and TRBJ1-5; 8 nucleotides agree with TRBD1. Germline V CDR1 and CDR2: MNHEY, SVGAGI. The CDR3 loop spans 13 amino acids. V shed 7 bases, J shed 2 bases, and the junction held 1 base outside the gene matches.

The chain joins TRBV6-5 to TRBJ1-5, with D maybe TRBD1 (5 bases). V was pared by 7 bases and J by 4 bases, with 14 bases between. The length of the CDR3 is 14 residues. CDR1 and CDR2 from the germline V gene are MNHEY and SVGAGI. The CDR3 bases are TGTGCCAGCACCTGGGGGGGAACTAATCAGCCCCAGCATTTT. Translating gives CASTWGGTNQPQHF.

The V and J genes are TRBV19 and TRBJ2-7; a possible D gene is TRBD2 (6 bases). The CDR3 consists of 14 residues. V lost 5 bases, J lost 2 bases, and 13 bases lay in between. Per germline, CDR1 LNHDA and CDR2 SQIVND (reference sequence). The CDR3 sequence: CASSPRERTYEQYF. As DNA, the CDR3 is TGTGCCAGTAGTCCCCGGGAGAGAACCTACGAGCAGTACTTC.

CDR3 region: CASSLRSGQGNTGELFF. The CDR3 DNA reads TGTGCCAGCAGCTTAAGGTCAGGACAGGGGAACACCGGGGAGCTGTTTTTT. The rearrangement joins TRBV7-6 to TRBJ2-2; 8 nucleotides match TRBD1. V gave up 2 bases and J gave up 1 base; unmatched junction bases: 6. The CDR3 totals 17 residues. The germline V gene encodes CDR1 SGHVS and CDR2 FNYEAQ.

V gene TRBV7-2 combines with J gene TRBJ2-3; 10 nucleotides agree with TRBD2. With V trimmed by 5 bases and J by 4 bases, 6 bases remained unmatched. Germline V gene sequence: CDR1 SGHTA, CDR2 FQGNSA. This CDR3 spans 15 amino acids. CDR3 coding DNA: TGTGCCAGCAGCCCACGGGGGACTAGCGCAGATACGCAGTATTTT. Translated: CASSPRGTSADTQYF.

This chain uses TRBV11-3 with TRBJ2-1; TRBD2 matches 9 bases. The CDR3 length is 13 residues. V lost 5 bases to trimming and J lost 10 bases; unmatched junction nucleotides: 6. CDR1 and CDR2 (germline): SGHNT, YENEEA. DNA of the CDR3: TGTGCCAGCAGCCCCCAGACTAGCGGAGAGCAGTTCTTC. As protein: CASSPQTSGEQFF.

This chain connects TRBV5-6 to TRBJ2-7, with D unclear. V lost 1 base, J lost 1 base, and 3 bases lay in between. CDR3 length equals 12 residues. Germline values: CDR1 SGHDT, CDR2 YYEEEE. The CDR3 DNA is TGTGCCAGCAGCTTGCTTTCCTACGAGCAGTACTTC. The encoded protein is CASSLLSYEQYF.

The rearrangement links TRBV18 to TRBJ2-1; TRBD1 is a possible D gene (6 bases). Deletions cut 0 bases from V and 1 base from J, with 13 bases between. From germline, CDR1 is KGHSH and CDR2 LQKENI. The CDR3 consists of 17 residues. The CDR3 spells CASSPPSTGMSYNEQFF. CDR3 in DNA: TGTGCCAGCTCACCACCCTCGACAGGAATGTCCTACAATGAGCAGTTCTTC.

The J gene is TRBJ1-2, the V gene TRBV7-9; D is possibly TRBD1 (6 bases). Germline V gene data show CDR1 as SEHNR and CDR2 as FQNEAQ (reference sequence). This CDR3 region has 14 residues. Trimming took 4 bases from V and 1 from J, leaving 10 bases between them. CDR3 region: CASSSGQLNYGYTF. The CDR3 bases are TGTGCCAGCAGCTCTGGACAGCTTAACTATGGCTACACCTTC.

CDR3 protein: CASSPVTSGIFYEQYF. The CDR3 DNA reads as TGTGCCAGCTCACCTGTGACTAGCGGGATCTTCTACGAGCAGTACTTC. V and J are TRBV18 and TRBJ2-7, with 11 bases aligning to TRBD2. The length of the CDR3 is 16 residues. Germline CDR1 and CDR2: KGHSH and LQKENI. Losses at the gene ends were 3 bases for V and 3 bases for J; bases not matched to a gene: 7.

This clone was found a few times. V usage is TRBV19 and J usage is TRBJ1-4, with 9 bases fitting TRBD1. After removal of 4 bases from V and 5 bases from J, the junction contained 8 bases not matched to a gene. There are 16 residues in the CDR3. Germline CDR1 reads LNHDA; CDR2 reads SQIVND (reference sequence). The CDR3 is CASSKGTGTGNEKLFF. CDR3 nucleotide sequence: TGTGCCAGTAGTAAAGGGACAGGGACGGGGAATGAAAAACTGTTTTTT.

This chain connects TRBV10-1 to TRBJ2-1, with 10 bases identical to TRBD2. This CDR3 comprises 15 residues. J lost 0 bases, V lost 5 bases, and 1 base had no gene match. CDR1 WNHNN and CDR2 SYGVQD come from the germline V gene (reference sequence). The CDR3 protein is CASSPSGSSYNEQFF. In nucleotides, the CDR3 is TGCGCCAGCAGTCCTAGCGGGAGCTCCTACAATGAGCAGTTCTTC.

CDR3 amino acids: CASSQVRGSSYEQYF. DNA of the CDR3: TGTGCCAGCAGCCAAGTACGGGGGAGCTCCTACGAGCAGTACTTC. The chain combines TRBV4-2 with TRBJ2-7, with D perhaps TRBD2 (6 bases). Per the germline V gene, CDR1 is LGHNA and CDR2 is YNFKEQ. The V end was cut by 1 base, the J end by 0 bases, with 10 bases between. CDR3 length equals 15 residues.

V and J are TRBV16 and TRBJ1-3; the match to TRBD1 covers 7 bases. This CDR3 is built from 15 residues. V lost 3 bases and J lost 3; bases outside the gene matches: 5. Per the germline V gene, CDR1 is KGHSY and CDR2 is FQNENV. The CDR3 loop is CASSHGQANGNTIYF. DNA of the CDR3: TGTGCCAGCAGCCACGGACAGGCTAATGGAAACACCATATATTTT.